A single sample gave rise to the 10 T cell receptor beta chains below, sequenced in a study of blood T cell repertoires in COVID-19 (dated by TCRdb to the early 2020s). Library preparation was by the immunoSEQ multiplex PCR assay. The table comes from immuneACCESS by way of TCRdb, which keeps in-frame sequences with V and J called. Part of the clones is missing from these tables; in studies checked, under half for an unresolved V gene and the rest for unknown reasons. The sample records fewer than 400,000 clones, about 90% of which are singletons. The top ten hold around 5% of the sample. The specimen was PBMCs or T cells enriched from blood (not recorded which). Source of these receptors: a man aged 25-45 years who had recovered from COVID-19.

The gene calls are TRBV7-8 and TRBJ2-5; no firm D call. The ends were cut back, 2 bases at V and 5 bases at J, with 6 bases in the middle. This CDR3 is built from 12 residues. CDR1 and CDR2 from the germline V gene are SGHVS and FQNEAQ. CDR3 nucleotide sequence: TGTGCCAGCAGCTTATGGCGGGAGACCCAGTACTTC. Translated, it gives CASSLWRETQYF. Combining the CDR3 with reference TRBV7-8 and TRBJ2-5 gives the whole variable domain GAGVSQSPRYKVAKRGQDVALRCDPISGHVSLFWYQQALGQGPEFLTYFQNEAQLDKSGLPSDRFFAERPEGSVSTLKIQRTQQEDSAVYLCASSLWRETQYFGPGTRLLVL.

The V call is TRBV27, the J call TRBJ1-4, with D maybe TRBD1 (5 bases). Between the trimmed V and J ends, which lost 3 bases and 8 bases, there was a span of 13 bases. The CDR3 runs to 14 residues. Germline assignment: CDR1 MNHEY and CDR2 SMNVEV (reference sequence). The CDR3 loop is CASSFGQGWEKLFF. The CDR3 coding sequence is TGTGCCAGCAGTTTTGGGCAGGGCTGGGAAAAACTGTTTTTT. Complete variable domain (other parts from reference TRBV27 and TRBJ1-4): EAQVTQNPRYLITVTGKKLTVTCSQNMNHEYMSWYRQDPGLGLRQIYYSMNVEVTDKGDVPEGYKVSRKEKRNFPLILESPSPNQTSLYFCASSFGQGWEKLFFGSGTQLSVL.

The V call is TRBV19, the J call TRBJ2-3, with D possibly TRBD2 on 6 matching bases. This CDR3 region has 18 residues. The V and J ends lost 3 bases and 2 bases respectively, with 21 bases between them. The germline V gene has CDR1 LNHDA and CDR2 SQIVND (reference sequence). In DNA, the CDR3 is TGTGCCAGTAGTATCTCATTCTTAGCAGCGGGCCCCACAGATACGCAGTATTTT. The encoded protein is CASSISFLAAGPTDTQYF. Full variable domain (rest looked up from reference TRBV19 and TRBJ2-3): DGGITQSPKYLFRKEGQNVTLSCEQNLNHDAMYWYRQDPGQGLRLIYYSQIVNDFQKGDIAEGYSVSREKKESFPLTVTSAQKNPTAFYLCASSISFLAAGPTDTQYFGPGTRLTVL.

The chain links TRBV28 to TRBJ2-7, with 7 bases matching TRBD1. CDR3 length: 13 residues. V shed 10 bases, J shed 1 base, and the junction held 7 bases outside the gene matches. The germline gives CDR1 MDHEN, CDR2 SYDVKM. The CDR3 nucleotides read TGTGCCACCTTACAGGGGTTATCCTACGAGCAGTACTTC. Its protein is CATLQGLSYEQYF. The full variable domain, completed using reference TRBV28 and TRBJ2-7, is DVKVTQSSRYLVKRTGEKVFLECVQDMDHENMFWYRQDPGLGLRLIYFSYDVKMKEKGDIPEGYSVSREKKERFSLILESASTNQTSMYLCATLQGLSYEQYFGPGTRLTVT.

A single count supports this clone. The rearrangement joins TRBV4-2 to TRBJ2-1; 13 bases line up with TRBD2. Germline V gene lookup returns CDR1 LGHNA and CDR2 YNFKEQ. V trimming: 1 base; J trimming: 7 bases; junction bases outside the gene matches: 4. There are 16 residues in the CDR3. The CDR3 protein is CASSQVTSGGANEQFF. The CDR3 nucleotides read TGTGCCAGCAGCCAAGTAACTAGCGGGGGGGCGAATGAGCAGTTCTTC.

The gene calls are TRBV28 and TRBJ2-3, with TRBD2 matching over 9 bases. The CDR3 extends over 16 amino acids. V lost 5 bases, J lost 6 bases, and 12 bases stayed unmatched. Germline V CDR1 and CDR2: MDHEN, SYDVKM. CDR3: CASSPRTSVTSDTQYF. The CDR3 coding sequence is TGTGCCAGCAGTCCCCGGACTAGCGTTACTTCCGATACGCAGTATTTT.

The chain employs TRBV2 and TRBJ2-7; the D gene is possibly TRBD1 (6 bases). The CDR3 is made up of 14 amino acids. The germline V gene has CDR1 SNHLY and CDR2 FYNNEI. The germline V and J ends were trimmed by 2 bases and 3 bases, with 11 bases remaining between them. CDR3 sequence (DNA): TGTGCCAGCAGTGAAAGGGGGAGATTCTACGAGCAGTACTTC. It yields the protein CASSERGRFYEQYF.

The table lists this clone with a count of one. The CDR3 loop is CATSGRGTSSGGYTF. CDR3 sequence (DNA): TGTGCCACCAGCGGGCGGGGCACAAGCTCCGGTGGCTACACCTTC. The chain uses TRBV15 and TRBJ1-2, with TRBD1 as a possible D gene (5 bases). Deletions cut 5 bases from V and 7 bases from J, with 20 bases between. Germline V lookup: CDR1 LNHNV, CDR2 YYDKDF (reference sequence). This CDR3 region has 15 residues.

The chain carries TRBV11-3 and TRBJ1-1, with 10 bases matching TRBD1. The CDR3 spans 14 residues. The V gene's germline CDR1 is SGHNT and CDR2 YENEEA. V lost 5 bases to trimming and J lost 3 bases; unmatched junction nucleotides: 3. The CDR3 sequence: CASSRGQGYTEAFF. CDR3 DNA: TGTGCCAGCAGCCGGGGACAGGGGTACACTGAAGCTTTCTTT.

The chain has TRBV19 and TRBJ1-5; 7 bases map to TRBD1. Germline CDR1 reads LNHDA; CDR2 reads SQIVND (reference sequence). Losses at the gene ends were 6 bases for V and 4 bases for J; bases not matched to a gene: 15. The CDR3 covers 17 residues. CDR3 coding DNA: TGTGCCAGTAGCGAAACCTCGACAGGGCCTACAAATCAGCCCCAGCATTTT. It translates to CASSETSTGPTNQPQHF.